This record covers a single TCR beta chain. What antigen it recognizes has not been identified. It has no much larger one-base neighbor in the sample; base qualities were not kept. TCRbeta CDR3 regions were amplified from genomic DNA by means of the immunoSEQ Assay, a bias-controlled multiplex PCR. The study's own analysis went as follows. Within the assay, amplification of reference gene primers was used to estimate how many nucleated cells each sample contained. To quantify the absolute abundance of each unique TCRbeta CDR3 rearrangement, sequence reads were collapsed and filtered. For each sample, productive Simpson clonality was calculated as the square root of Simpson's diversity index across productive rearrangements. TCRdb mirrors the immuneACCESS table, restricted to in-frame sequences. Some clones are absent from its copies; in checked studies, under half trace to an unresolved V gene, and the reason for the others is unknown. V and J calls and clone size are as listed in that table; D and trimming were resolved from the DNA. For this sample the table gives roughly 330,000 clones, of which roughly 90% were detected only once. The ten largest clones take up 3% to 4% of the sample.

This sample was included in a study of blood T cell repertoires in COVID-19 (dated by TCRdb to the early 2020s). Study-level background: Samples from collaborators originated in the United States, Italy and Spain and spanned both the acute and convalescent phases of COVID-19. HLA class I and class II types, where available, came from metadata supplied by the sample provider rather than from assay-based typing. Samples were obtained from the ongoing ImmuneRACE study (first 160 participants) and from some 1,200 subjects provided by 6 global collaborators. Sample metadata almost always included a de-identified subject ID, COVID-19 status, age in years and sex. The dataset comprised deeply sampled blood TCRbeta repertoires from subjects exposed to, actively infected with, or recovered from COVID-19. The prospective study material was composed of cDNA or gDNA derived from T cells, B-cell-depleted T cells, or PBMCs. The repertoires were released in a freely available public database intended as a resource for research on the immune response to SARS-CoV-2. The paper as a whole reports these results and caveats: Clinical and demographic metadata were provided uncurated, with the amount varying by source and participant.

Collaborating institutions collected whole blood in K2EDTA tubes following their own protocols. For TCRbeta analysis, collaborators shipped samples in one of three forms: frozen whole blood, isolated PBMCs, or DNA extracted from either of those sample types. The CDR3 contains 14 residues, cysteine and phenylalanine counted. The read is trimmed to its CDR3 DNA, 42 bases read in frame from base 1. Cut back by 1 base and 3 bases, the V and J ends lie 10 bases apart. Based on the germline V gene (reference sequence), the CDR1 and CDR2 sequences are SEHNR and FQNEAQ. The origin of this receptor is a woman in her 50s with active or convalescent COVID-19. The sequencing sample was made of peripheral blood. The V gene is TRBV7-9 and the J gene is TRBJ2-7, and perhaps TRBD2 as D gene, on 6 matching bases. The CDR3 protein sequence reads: CASSLGRDHYEQYF. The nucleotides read TGTGCCAGCAGCTTAGGGCGGGATCACTACGAGCAGTACTTC. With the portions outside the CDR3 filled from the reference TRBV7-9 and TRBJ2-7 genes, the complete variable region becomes DTGVSQNPRHKITKRGQNVTFRCDPISEHNRLYWYRQTLGQGPEFLTYFQNEAQLEKSRLLSDRFSAERPKGSFSTLEIQRTEQGDSAMYLCASSLGRDHYEQYFGPGTRLTVT.